This TCR beta chain was recorded in a study of T-cell reconstitution after alpha-beta-depleted transplantation in children. Broader study findings: Several hundred graft clones that had expanded were reportedly the source of alpha-beta T cells about two months after transplant.

Notes on this clonotype: Its antigen is unidentified.

Unique molecular identifiers were used to barcode this TCRbeta library. TCRdb recomputed calls from the PCR reads with MiXCR, one row per CDR3 protein. The sample includes about 110,000 distinct CDR3 sequences, 5% to 8% of them seen just once. The length of the CDR3 is 15 residues. V lost 2 bases and J 3 bases, leaving 12 bases between the germline ends. CDR1 is MDHEN, CDR2 SYDVKM, per germline. V and J are TRBV28 and TRBJ2-3, with D perhaps TRBD2 (5 bases). Sequences were derived from PBMCs, mostly from graft donor cells, sampled 360 days after TCRalphabeta/CD19-depleted stem cell transplant. The receptor's source is a male patient under 10 years old who had a stem cell transplant for acute lymphoblastic leukemia, so the T cells may come from the graft donor. As DNA, the CDR3 is TGTGCCAGCAGTTTAGGGAGACTGGGGACAGATACGCAGTATTTT. This encodes CASSLGRLGTDTQYF.